The 2 T cell receptor beta chains below were found in one sample sequenced in a study of blood T cell repertoires in COVID-19. Sequencing used immunoSEQ multiplex PCR; TCRdb keeps in-frame clones, though not all of them. The table shows fewer than 90,000 clones, with 65% to 80% occurring only once. Sequenced material: peripheral blood. The receptors originated from a human donor in a cohort sampled during active COVID-19.

This clone was recorded once. This CDR3 reads CASSFRDSGANVLTF. As DNA, the CDR3 is TGTGCCAGCAGCTTCCGAGACTCTGGGGCCAACGTCCTGACTTTC. This chain joins TRBV11-2 and TRBJ2-6; D not certain. From germline, CDR1 is SGHAT and CDR2 FQNNGV. V shed 3 bases and J shed 0 bases, with 6 bases lying between them. The CDR3 length is 15 residues.

V and J are TRBV3-1 (or the pseudogene TRBV3-2) and TRBJ1-2; D ambiguous. The V end lost 3 bases, the J end lost 8 bases, and 10 bases lay between the germline ends. Germline CDR1 LGHDT, CDR2 YNNKEL (reference sequence). The CDR3 contains 12 residues. DNA for the CDR3: TGTGCCAGCAGCCACGGTGTCGCCGGCTACACCTTC. Its protein is CASSHGVAGYTF.